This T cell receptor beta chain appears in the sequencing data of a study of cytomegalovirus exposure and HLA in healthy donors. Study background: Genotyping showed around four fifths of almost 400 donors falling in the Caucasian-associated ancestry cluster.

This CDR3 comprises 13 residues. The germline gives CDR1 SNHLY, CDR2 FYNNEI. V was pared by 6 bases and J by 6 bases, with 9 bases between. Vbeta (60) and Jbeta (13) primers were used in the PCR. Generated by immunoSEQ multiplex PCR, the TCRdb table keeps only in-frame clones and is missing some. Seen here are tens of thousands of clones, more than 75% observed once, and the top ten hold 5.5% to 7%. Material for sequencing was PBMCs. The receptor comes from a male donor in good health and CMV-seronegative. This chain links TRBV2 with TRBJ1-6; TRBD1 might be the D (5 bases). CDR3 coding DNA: TGTGCCAGCAGCAGGGCGCCTAATTCACCCCTCCACTTT. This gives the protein CASSRAPNSPLHF.